Listed below are T cell receptor beta chains from one sample, sequenced in a study of blood T cell repertoires in COVID-19. Data came from immunoSEQ multiplex PCR; TCRdb stores just in-frame clones and leaves some out. The table has roughly 400,000 clones, around 87% seen once; the top ten hold about 2%. Material: peripheral blood. The source of these receptors is a woman between 55 and 75 years old with COVID-19, enrolled during active disease. Both conserved end residues are part of each CDR3. D genes are given only for firm matches. Size tells how often a clone was seen (once, few, many) or the class of an expanded clone, and some rows leave it out.

size,length,J,V,D,DNA,CDR3
.,12,TRBJ1-2,TRBV29-1,.,TGCAGCGTTGTCGACATTGCTTATGGCTACACCTTC,CSVVDIAYGYTF
.,12,TRBJ2-7,TRBV6-5,TRBD2,TGTGCCAGCATGGGGAGGGACTACGAGCAGTACTTC,CASMGRDYEQYF
once,17,TRBJ2-2,TRBV28,TRBD2,TGTGCCAGCAGTTCCCGTCTAGCGGGGGGACGGACCGGGGAGCTGTTTTTT,CASSSRLAGGRTGELFF
.,15,TRBJ2-5,TRBV5-1,TRBD2,TGCGCCAGCAGCTTCGGCGGGGGTAGTCAAGAGACCCAGTACTTC,CASSFGGGSQETQYF
few,12,TRBJ2-2,TRBV29-1,.,TGCAGCGTTGAAACAGACACCGGGGAGCTGTTTTTT,CSVETDTGELFF
.,14,TRBJ2-3,TRBV7-9,TRBD1,TGTGCCAGCAGCTATGGACAGGCGGTAGATACGCAGTATTTT,CASSYGQAVDTQYF
.,11,TRBJ1-1,TRBV20-1,.,TGCAGTGCTTCCTGGGGGGCTGAAGCTTTCTTT,CSASWGAEAFF
.,14,TRBJ2-1,TRBV5-1,TRBD1,TGCGCCAGCACTTCGCCAAGGGGGCTGGATGAGCAGTTCTTC,CASTSPRGLDEQFF
.,13,TRBJ2-1,TRBV24-1,.,TGTGCCACCAGTGGGGGGCAGGACAATGAGCAGTTCTTC,CATSGGQDNEQFF
.,16,TRBJ1-6,TRBV6-1,.,TGTGCCAGCAGTGATCTAGCGGGACGGAATAATTCACCCCTCCACTTT,CASSDLAGRNNSPLHF
.,17,TRBJ2-5,TRBV9,TRBD2,TGTGCCAGCAGCGTAGGGACCCAGCGGGGACCCCATCAGACCCAGTACTTC,CASSVGTQRGPHQTQYF
.,12,TRBJ1-1,TRBV7-9,.,TGTGCCAGCAGCCCGGGGGGGCCCGAAGCTTTCTTT,CASSPGGPEAFF
.,16,TRBJ1-6,TRBV6-6,.,TGTGCCAGCAGCCTTACGTTCAGGGTTGATATTTCACCCCTCCACTTT,CASSLTFRVDISPLHF
once,15,TRBJ1-2,TRBV24-1,TRBD1,TGTGCCACCAGTGCCTGGGACAGGGGCGACTATGGCTACACCTTC,CATSAWDRGDYGYTF
once,17,TRBJ1-1,TRBV18,TRBD1,TGTGCCAGCTCACCAGCAGCACAGGGGGTAATGAACACTGAAGCTTTCTTT,CASSPAAQGVMNTEAFF
.,15,TRBJ1-3,TRBV19,TRBD1,TGTGCCAGTAGTACCGACAGGGGTTCAGGAAACACCATATATTTT,CASSTDRGSGNTIYF
.,16,TRBJ2-3,TRBV11-3,TRBD2,TGTGCCAGCAGCTTTGGGACTAGCGGGGCTACAGATACGCAGTATTTT,CASSFGTSGATDTQYF
.,15,TRBJ2-7,TRBV28,.,TGTGCCAGCAGTTTGCCCAGGGTCCTCTTGGGCGAGCAGTACTTC,CASSLPRVLLGEQYF
few,15,TRBJ1-3,TRBV25-1,.,TGTGCCAGCAGTAAGATTCTAGACTCTGGAAACACCATATATTTT,CASSKILDSGNTIYF
.,14,TRBJ2-3,TRBV9,.,TGTGCCAGCAGCGTGAGGGTACACACAGATACGCAGTATTTT,CASSVRVHTDTQYF
.,13,TRBJ1-6,TRBV7-2,.,TGTGCCAGCAGCAATACCTATAATTCACCCCTCCACTTT,CASSNTYNSPLHF
.,13,TRBJ1-6,TRBV12-3/TRBV12-4,.,TGTGCCAGCAGTTTTTTTCAGCTCCGGGCCCTCCACTTT,CASSFFQLRALHF
.,16,TRBJ2-3,TRBV15,.,TGTGCCACCAGCAGAGGCAGACTGCTAAGCACAGATACGCAGTATTTT,CATSRGRLLSTDTQYF
.,15,TRBJ2-1,TRBV5-1,TRBD2,TGCGCCAGCAGCCAGGTAGCGGGCGAGTACAATGAGCAGTTCTTC,CASSQVAGEYNEQFF
.,11,TRBJ2-7,TRBV11-1,.,TGTGCCAGCAGCCCTGGGACAACTCAGTACTTC,CASSPGTTQYF
.,14,TRBJ2-5,TRBV2,.,TGTGCCAGCAGTGAGACTAGGATTTTGGAGACCCAGTACTTC,CASSETRILETQYF
.,15,TRBJ2-7,TRBV5-1,TRBD1,TGCGCCAGCAGCTGGGGACAGGGGATAGACTACGAGCAGTACTTC,CASSWGQGIDYEQYF
.,14,TRBJ1-2,TRBV10-3,TRBD1,TGTGCCATCAGCGAGCAGGGGGCAGGGTATGGCTACACCTTC,CAISEQGAGYGYTF
once,17,TRBJ2-5,TRBV29-1,.,TGCAGCGTTGAACTGCTGCCCGCAGGATGGTACCAAGAGACCCAGTACTTC,CSVELLPAGWYQETQYF
.,19,TRBJ2-4,TRBV4-1,.,TGCGCCAGCAGCCATGACTTCGGGGCGGGGGCACTAGCCAAAAACATTCAGTACTTC,CASSHDFGAGALAKNIQYF
.,17,TRBJ2-5,TRBV7-8,TRBD2,TGTGCCAGCAGCTTAGCGAGGACTAGCGGGGGGGCTCAGACCCAGTACTTC,CASSLARTSGGAQTQYF
.,13,TRBJ1-1,TRBV19,.,TGTGCCAGTAGTGAATCAAGACACATTGAAGCTTTCTTT,CASSESRHIEAFF
once,17,TRBJ1-4,TRBV19,TRBD1,TGTGCCAGTAGTACCCCGGGACAGGGTCAGACTAATGAAAAACTGTTTTTT,CASSTPGQGQTNEKLFF
.,14,TRBJ1-1,TRBV28,TRBD1,TGTGCCAGCAGACCTCTAAGGGGGCCTGGTGAAGCTTTCTTT,CASRPLRGPGEAFF
.,16,TRBJ2-7,TRBV2,TRBD1,TGTGCCAGCAAGCCCTACATAGGGACAGGGAACTACGAGCAGTACTTC,CASKPYIGTGNYEQYF
.,16,TRBJ2-3,TRBV14,TRBD2,TGTGCCAGCAGCCACGGACTAGCGGGGGGCTCAGATACGCAGTATTTT,CASSHGLAGGSDTQYF
once,13,TRBJ1-6,TRBV2,.,TGTGCCAGCAACTCCGGGTATAATTCACCCCTCCACTTT,CASNSGYNSPLHF